This entry concerns a single T cell receptor (beta chain). The antigen is unknown. These data belong to a study of STAT3 mutations in large granular lymphocyte leukemia. Study-level background: Over half of T-LGLL patients had one or more immunosuppressive regimens.

V was cut by 2 bases and J by 7 bases, with 12 bases left in between. Germline values: CDR1 SGHAT, CDR2 FQNNGV. The CDR3 runs 14 residues. Whole-study results and caveats: At least one immunodominant TCR beta clonotype appeared in every T-cell large granular lymphocyte leukemia patient.

Some 41,000 productive templates were obtained per sample on average. Using immunoSEQ multiplex PCR, the repertoire was profiled, and TCRdb retains in-frame clones only, with some absent. Here the sample spans about 15,000 clones, 80% to 95% being singletons. The sequence was collected from a woman aged 50 to 60 with T-cell large granular lymphocyte leukemia. Some clones in this sample may be carry-over from other donors' samples. This chain joins TRBV11-2 and TRBJ2-1; D is ambiguous. Sequenced material: peripheral blood mononuclear cells. The CDR3 DNA reads as TGTGCCAGCAGCTTAATTGGCATGGGGAATGAGCAGTTCTTC. It encodes CASSLIGMGNEQFF. Based on the CDR3 plus reference TRBV11-2 and TRBJ2-1, the full variable domain is EAGVAQSPRYKIIEKRQSVAFWCNPISGHATLYWYQQILGQGPKLLIQFQNNGVVDDSQLPKDRFSAERLKGVDSTLKIQPAKLEDSAVYLCASSLIGMGNEQFFGPGTRLTVL.